These T cell receptor beta chains were read from a single sample in a study of response to subunit inactivated influenza vaccine. TCRdb ran MiXCR on the RT-PCR reads and lists one entry per CDR3 protein. The sample consists of about 700,000 distinct CDR3 sequences, 12% to 15% of them appearing once. Material: PBMCs from blood, obtained 14 to 15 days before vaccination. These TCRs come from a man aged 50 to 59 who received an inactivated influenza vaccine. CDR3s include the opening cysteine and the closing phenylalanine or tryptophan. D genes are given only for firm matches. Clone size is given for some rows only: seen once, a few or many times, or a class if the clone is expanded.

>-|TRBJ2-5|-|TRBV7-9
CASSLGLQGYQETQYF
TGTGCCAGCAGCTTAGGGTTACAGGGCTACCAAGAGACCCAGTACTTC
>few|TRBJ1-2|-|TRBV6-5
CASSYSRRVAGYTF
TGTGCCAGCAGTTACTCTCGCAGGGTTGCTGGCTACACCTTC
>-|TRBJ1-4|-|TRBV5-1
CASCRATNEKLFF
TGCGCCAGCTGTAGGGCAACTAATGAAAAACTGTTTTTT
>-|TRBJ2-2|-|TRBV5-1
CASSLATDTGELFF
TGCGCCAGCAGCTTGGCTACCGACACCGGGGAGCTGTTTTTT
>-|TRBJ1-5|-|TRBV19
CASSIRGNQPQHF
TGTGCCAGTAGTATCAGGGGTAATCAGCCCCAGCATTTT
>-|TRBJ2-1|TRBD2|TRBV29-1
CSVLLAGGRNNEQFF
TGCAGCGTACTCTTAGCGGGAGGAAGGAACAATGAGCAGTTCTTC
>few|TRBJ1-5|-|TRBV15
CATSRDARGGQPQHF
TGTGCCACCAGCAGAGATGCCAGGGGAGGCCAGCCCCAGCATTTT
>-|TRBJ2-2|TRBD2|TRBV7-2
CASSLVSGRVTGELFF
TGTGCCAGCAGCTTAGTGAGCGGGAGGGTAACCGGGGAGCTGTTTTTT
>-|TRBJ2-1|TRBD1|TRBV24-1
CATRGQTKNEQFF
TGTGCCACCAGGGGACAGACTAAGAATGAGCAGTTCTTC
>-|TRBJ2-3|TRBD2|TRBV5-1
CASSLAPSGGLTDTQYF
TGCGCCAGCAGCTTGGCGCCTAGCGGAGGCCTCACAGATACGCAGTATTTT
>few|TRBJ2-7|-|TRBV15
CATSSESGFYEQYF
TGTGCCACCAGCAGCGAAAGTGGGTTCTACGAGCAGTACTTC
>-|TRBJ2-1|-|TRBV18
CASSPASNNEQFF
TGTGCCAGCTCGCCGGCTAGTAACAATGAGCAGTTCTTC
>few|TRBJ1-1|-|TRBV12-5
CASGLAGGGRTEAFF
TGTGCTAGTGGTTTGGCCGGAGGGGGGAGAACTGAAGCTTTCTTT
>-|TRBJ2-5|-|TRBV20-1
CSARDSRGTQETQYF
TGCAGTGCTAGAGATTCCCGGGGAACCCAAGAGACCCAGTACTTC
>-|TRBJ2-3|TRBD2|TRBV27
CASSPSSGGADDTQYF
TGTGCCAGCAGTCCGTCTAGCGGGGGGGCCGATGATACGCAGTATTTT
>-|TRBJ2-7|TRBD2|TRBV4-1
CASSQGNGAGANEQYF
TGCGCCAGCAGCCAAGGCAATGGAGCGGGAGCCAACGAGCAGTACTTC
>-|TRBJ1-5|TRBD1|TRBV20-1
CSTPNRGGNQPQHF
TGCAGTACCCCCAACAGGGGTGGCAATCAGCCCCAGCATTTT
>-|TRBJ1-6|-|TRBV9
CASSVRREGNSPLHF
TGTGCCAGCAGCGTTCGCAGGGAGGGCAATTCACCCCTCCACTTT
>few|TRBJ1-5|-|TRBV20-1
CSARGWRGRNSNQPQHF
TGCAGTGCTAGAGGCTGGCGGGGTCGAAATAGCAATCAGCCCCAGCATTTT
>-|TRBJ2-3|TRBD2|TRBV20-1
CSAGLAGGSRTDTQYF
TGCAGTGCTGGACTAGCGGGAGGTTCTCGCACAGATACGCAGTATTTT
>-|TRBJ2-3|-|TRBV7-6
CASSLGSGITDTQYF
TGTGCCAGCAGCTTAGGGTCGGGAATCACAGATACGCAGTATTTT
>-|TRBJ1-4|-|TRBV6-5
CASSNEKLFF
TGTGCCAGCAGTAATGAAAAACTGTTTTTT
>many|TRBJ2-2|-|TRBV5-1
CASSPLDPGELFF
TGCGCCAGCAGCCCTCTTGACCCCGGGGAGCTGTTTTTT
>-|TRBJ2-7|-|TRBV11-2
CASSREGALAYEQYF
TGTGCCAGCAGCCGGGAAGGGGCATTGGCCTACGAGCAGTACTTC
>-|TRBJ2-1|-|TRBV24-1
CATSDLWQDNEQFF
TGTGCCACCAGTGATTTGTGGCAAGACAATGAGCAGTTCTTC
>-|TRBJ2-7|TRBD2|TRBV20-1
CSARTSGSLWEQYF
TGCAGTGCAAGGACTAGCGGGAGTCTGTGGGAGCAGTACTTC
>-|TRBJ1-4|-|TRBV12-3/TRBV12-4
CASSLRGPTNEKLFF
TGTGCCAGCAGTTTAAGGGGACCGACTAATGAAAAACTGTTTTTT
>few|TRBJ2-7|TRBD2|TRBV28
CASSLWGGEPYEQYF
TGTGCCAGCAGTTTATGGGGAGGGGAGCCCTACGAGCAGTACTTC
>-|TRBJ2-2|TRBD1|TRBV11-2
CASSVRTGGSPNTGELFF
TGTGCCAGCAGCGTCCGGACAGGGGGCTCCCCAAACACCGGGGAGCTGTTTTTT
>few|TRBJ2-1|-|TRBV5-1
CASSPRQFNEQFF
TGCGCCAGCAGCCCCCGACAGTTCAATGAGCAGTTCTTC
>few|TRBJ2-3|-|TRBV18
CASSPKLPSTDTQYF
TGTGCCAGCTCACCAAAGTTACCGAGCACAGATACGCAGTATTTT
>few|TRBJ2-5|-|TRBV7-2
CASSFPRRLETQYF
TGTGCCAGCAGCTTCCCCCGTCGGCTGGAGACCCAGTACTTC
>-|TRBJ2-3|TRBD2|TRBV4-2
CASSQDGSGGAIDTQYF
TGTGCCAGCAGCCAAGATGGTAGCGGGGGGGCTATAGATACGCAGTATTTT
>many|TRBJ2-1|TRBD2|TRBV6-5
CASSYRPSGHNEQFF
TGTGCCAGCAGTTACAGGCCTAGCGGCCACAATGAGCAGTTCTTC
>few|TRBJ2-2|TRBD1|TRBV27
CASSKGALDTGELFF
TGTGCCAGCAGCAAGGGGGCACTTGACACCGGGGAGCTGTTTTTT
>few|TRBJ2-2|-|TRBV29-1
CSVAGATGELFF
TGCAGCGTTGCCGGGGCGACCGGGGAGCTGTTTTTT
>few|TRBJ2-1|TRBD2|TRBV9
CASSVEASGGYEQFF
TGTGCCAGCAGCGTAGAGGCTAGCGGAGGGTATGAGCAGTTCTTC
>many|TRBJ2-1|-|TRBV10-1
CASSSRGVYNEQFF
TGCGCCAGCAGTTCTAGGGGGGTCTACAATGAGCAGTTCTTC
>-|TRBJ2-7|TRBD2|TRBV7-6
CASSLVGTRGSRGEQYF
TGTGCCAGCAGCTTGGTCGGGACTAGGGGCTCTCGGGGCGAGCAGTACTTC
>-|TRBJ1-3|-|TRBV28
CAGEGSGNTIYF
TGTGCCGGCGAGGGCTCTGGAAACACCATATATTTT
>-|TRBJ2-1|TRBD1|TRBV5-1
CASSSGQGWNEQFF
TGCGCCAGCAGCTCCGGACAGGGTTGGAATGAGCAGTTCTTC
>many|TRBJ2-1|-|TRBV4-2
CASSRTGEVHEQFF
TGTGCCAGCAGCCGTACGGGAGAAGTACATGAGCAGTTCTTC
>-|TRBJ2-7|-|TRBV28
CASSLRTLGIYEQYF
TGTGCCAGCAGTTTGCGGACCCTGGGGATCTACGAGCAGTACTTC
>-|TRBJ2-1|-|TRBV28
CASSPRGGPGINEQFF
TGTGCCAGCAGTCCACGAGGGGGGCCCGGTATAAATGAGCAGTTCTTC
>many|TRBJ1-5|-|TRBV12-3/TRBV12-4
CASSPGFNQPQHF
TGTGCCAGCAGCCCGGGGTTTAATCAGCCCCAGCATTTT
>many|TRBJ2-7|-|TRBV5-1
CASSLEAASYEQYF
TGCGCCAGCAGCTTGGAGGCGGCGTCCTACGAGCAGTACTTC
>-|TRBJ1-1|-|TRBV3-1
CASSRGHESAFF
TGTGCCAGCAGCCGCGGTCACGAGTCAGCTTTCTTT
>few|TRBJ1-5|-|TRBV6-2/TRBV6-3
CASSYPRDLNQPQHF
TGTGCCAGCAGTTATCCGCGAGACCTTAATCAGCCCCAGCATTTT
>-|TRBJ2-6|-|TRBV6-5
CASSYSGSGANVLTF
TGTGCCAGCAGTTACTCTGGTTCCGGGGCCAACGTCCTGACTTTC
>-|TRBJ1-1|-|TRBV20-1
CSARDWGVNTEAFF
TGCAGTGCTAGAGATTGGGGGGTAAACACTGAAGCTTTCTTT
>-|TRBJ2-3|TRBD1|TRBV6-2/TRBV6-3
CASRGGQGILDTQYF
TGTGCCAGCAGGGGGGGACAGGGAATTTTGGATACGCAGTATTTT
>few|TRBJ2-7|-|TRBV30
CAWSVQEGPYEQYF
TGTGCCTGGAGTGTGCAGGAGGGGCCCTACGAGCAGTACTTC